This T cell receptor (beta chain) is from a study of Ad26.COV2.S vaccination and SARS-CoV-2 variants. Study information: The trial was COV1001 and the donor's arm was Ad26.COV2.S.

Produced via immunoSEQ multiplex PCR; TCRdb's table is partial and in-frame only. The table lists roughly 390,000 clones, around 85% of them singletons. The CDR3 has 14 amino acids. The V and J ends lost 4 bases and 6 bases, in that order; junction bases with no gene match: 5. Germline loops: CDR1 WNHNN, CDR2 SYGVQD (reference sequence). Treatment specified: over 15 received Ad26.COV2.S at low or high dose, single or two shots; 5 received placebo; per-sample allocation not given. Specimen acquisition occurred on day 63 following the initial vaccine or placebo injection. Source: peripheral blood, taken in a trial of Ad26.COV2.S vaccine versus placebo. The TCR sequence derives from a person between 18 and 60 years old who received the Ad26.COV2.S COVID-19 vaccine or a placebo. The chain joins TRBV10-1 to TRBJ2-1; TRBD2 matches 8 bases. In DNA form, the CDR3 reads TGCGCCAGCAGTGTATTGGCGGGGGGCAATGAGCAGTTCTTC. It is translated as CASSVLAGGNEQFF.